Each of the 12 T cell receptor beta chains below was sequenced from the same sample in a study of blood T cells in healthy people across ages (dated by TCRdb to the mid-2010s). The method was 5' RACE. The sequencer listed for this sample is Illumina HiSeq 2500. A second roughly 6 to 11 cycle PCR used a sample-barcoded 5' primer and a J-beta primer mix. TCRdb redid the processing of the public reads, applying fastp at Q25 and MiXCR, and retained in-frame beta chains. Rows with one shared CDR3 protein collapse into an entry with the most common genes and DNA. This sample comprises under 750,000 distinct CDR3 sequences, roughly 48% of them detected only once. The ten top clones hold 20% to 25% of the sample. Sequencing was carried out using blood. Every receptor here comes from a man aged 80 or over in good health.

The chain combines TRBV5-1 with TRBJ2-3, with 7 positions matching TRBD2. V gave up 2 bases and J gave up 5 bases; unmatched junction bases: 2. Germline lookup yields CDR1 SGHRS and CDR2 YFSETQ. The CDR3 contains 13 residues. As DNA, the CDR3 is TGCGCCAGCAGCTTCATAGCGGGAGATACGCAGTATTTT. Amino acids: CASSFIAGDTQYF.

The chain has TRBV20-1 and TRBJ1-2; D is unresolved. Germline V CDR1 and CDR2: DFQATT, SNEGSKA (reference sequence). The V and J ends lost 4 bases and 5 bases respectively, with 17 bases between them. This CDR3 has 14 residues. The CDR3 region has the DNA TGCAGTGCTACGCACCCGGGAGGACGGTATGGCTACACCTTC. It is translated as CSATHPGGRYGYTF.

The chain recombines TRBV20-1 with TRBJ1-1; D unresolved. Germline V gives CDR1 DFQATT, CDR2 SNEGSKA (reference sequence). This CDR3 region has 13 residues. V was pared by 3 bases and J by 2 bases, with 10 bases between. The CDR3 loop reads CSASSDTNTEAFF. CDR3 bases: TGCAGTGCTAGCTCAGACACAAACACTGAAGCTTTCTTT.

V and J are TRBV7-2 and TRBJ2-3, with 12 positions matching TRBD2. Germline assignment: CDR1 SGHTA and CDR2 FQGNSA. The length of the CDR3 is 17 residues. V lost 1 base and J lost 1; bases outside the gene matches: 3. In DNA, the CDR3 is TGTGCCAGCAGCTTAGAGTCTAGCGGGGGGGGCACAGATACGCAGTATTTT. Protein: CASSLESSGGGTDTQYF.

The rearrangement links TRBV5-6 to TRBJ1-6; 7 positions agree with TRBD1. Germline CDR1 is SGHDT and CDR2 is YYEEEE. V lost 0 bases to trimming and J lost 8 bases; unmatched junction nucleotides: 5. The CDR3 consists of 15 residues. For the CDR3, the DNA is TGTGCCAGCAGCTTGGGAGGACAGGTTTATTCACCCCTCCACTTT. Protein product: CASSLGGQVYSPLHF.

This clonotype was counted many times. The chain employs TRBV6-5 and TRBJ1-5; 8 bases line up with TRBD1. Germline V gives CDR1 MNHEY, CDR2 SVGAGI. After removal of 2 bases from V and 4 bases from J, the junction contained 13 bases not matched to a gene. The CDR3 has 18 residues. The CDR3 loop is CASSYTTPGQGGNQPQHF. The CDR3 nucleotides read TGTGCCAGCAGTTACACCACCCCCGGACAGGGAGGAAATCAGCCCCAGCATTTT.

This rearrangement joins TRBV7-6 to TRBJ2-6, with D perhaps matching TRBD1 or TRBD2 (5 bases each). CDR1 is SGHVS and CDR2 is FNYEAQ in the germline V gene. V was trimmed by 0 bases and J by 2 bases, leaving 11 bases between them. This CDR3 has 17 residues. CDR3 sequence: CASSLAGPGAGANVLTF. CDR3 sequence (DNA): TGTGCCAGCAGCTTAGCGGGACCCGGGGCTGGGGCCAACGTCCTGACTTTC.

The CDR3 nucleotides are TGTGCCAGCAGTCACAGGGCAAGGGATTACGAGCAGTACTTC. Translated: CASSHRARDYEQYF. The chain combines TRBV12-3 or TRBV12-4 with TRBJ2-4; a possible D gene is TRBD1 (6 bases). The J call may be incorrect, as the DNA end agrees better with TRBJ2-7. The CDR3 sequence is 14 residues long.

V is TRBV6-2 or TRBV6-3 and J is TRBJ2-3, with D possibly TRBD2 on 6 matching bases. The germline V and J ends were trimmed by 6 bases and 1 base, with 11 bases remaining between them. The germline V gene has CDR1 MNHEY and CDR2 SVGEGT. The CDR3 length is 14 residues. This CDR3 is CASRLTSGTDTQYF. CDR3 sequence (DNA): TGTGCCAGCAGATTGACTAGTGGCACAGATACGCAGTATTTT.

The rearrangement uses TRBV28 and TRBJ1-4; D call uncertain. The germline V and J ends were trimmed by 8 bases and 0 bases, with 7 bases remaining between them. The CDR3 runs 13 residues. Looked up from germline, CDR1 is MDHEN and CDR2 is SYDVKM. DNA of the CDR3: TGTGCCAGCGGTATTGCAACTAATGAAAAACTGTTTTTT. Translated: CASGIATNEKLFF.

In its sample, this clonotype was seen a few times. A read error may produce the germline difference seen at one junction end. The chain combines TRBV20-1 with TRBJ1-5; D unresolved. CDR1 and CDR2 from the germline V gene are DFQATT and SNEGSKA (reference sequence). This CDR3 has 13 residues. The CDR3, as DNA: TGCAGTTCTAGCCGGGGAGGCAATCAGCCCCAGCATTTT. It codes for CSSSRGGNQPQHF.

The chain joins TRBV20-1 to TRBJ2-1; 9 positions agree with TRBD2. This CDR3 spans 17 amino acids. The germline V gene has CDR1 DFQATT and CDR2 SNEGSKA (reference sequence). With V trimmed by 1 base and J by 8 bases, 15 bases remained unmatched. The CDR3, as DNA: TGCAGTGCTAGAGCCTCGGGGCTAGCGGGACTCCCCTATGAGCAGTTCTTC. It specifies CSARASGLAGLPYEQFF.